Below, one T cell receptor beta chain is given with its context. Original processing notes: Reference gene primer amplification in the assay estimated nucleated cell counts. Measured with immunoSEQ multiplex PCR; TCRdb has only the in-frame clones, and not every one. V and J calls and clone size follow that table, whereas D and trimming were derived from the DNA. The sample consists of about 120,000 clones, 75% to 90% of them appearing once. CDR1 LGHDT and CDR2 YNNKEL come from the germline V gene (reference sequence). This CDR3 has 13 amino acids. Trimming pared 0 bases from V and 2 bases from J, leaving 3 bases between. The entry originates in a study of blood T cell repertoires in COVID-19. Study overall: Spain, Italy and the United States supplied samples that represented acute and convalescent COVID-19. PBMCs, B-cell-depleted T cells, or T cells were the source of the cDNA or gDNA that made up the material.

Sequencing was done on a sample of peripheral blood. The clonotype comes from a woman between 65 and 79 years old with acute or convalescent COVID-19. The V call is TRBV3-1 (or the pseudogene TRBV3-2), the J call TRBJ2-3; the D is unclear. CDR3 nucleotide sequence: TGTGCCAGCAGCCAAGACCTCACAGATACGCAGTATTTT. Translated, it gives CASSQDLTDTQYF.